This paragraph covers one T cell receptor (beta chain) sequence. This entry comes from a study of technical replicates of blood from several donors. Sequencing was performed with immunoSEQ multiplex PCR; in TCRdb, only in-frame clones are kept and a portion is missing. The profile covers 12,000 or so clones, with 60% to 80% appearing a single time and 14% to 15% taken by the ten largest. This CDR3 has 14 amino acids. V shed 5 bases, J shed 6 bases, and the junction held 7 bases outside the gene matches. CDR1 and CDR2 from the germline V gene are SEHNR and FQNEAQ (reference sequence). This TCR came from a human donor in good health. Sequencing was done on a sample of PBMCs. The V gene is TRBV7-9, the J gene TRBJ1-1, with 9 bases matching TRBD1. The CDR3 bases are TGTGCCAGCAGCCTCCGAACAGGGGGCGCTGAAGCTTTCTTT. Amino acids: CASSLRTGGAEAFF.